The T cell receptor (beta chain) described here comes from a study of graft-versus-host responses after intestinal transplantation. About the research overall: Each patient got anti-thymocyte globulin induction, then tacrolimus and steroids for roughly 3 years.

Germline CDR1 and CDR2: MDHEN and SYDVKM. The CDR3 has 14 amino acids. V lost 6 bases and J lost 4, with 12 bases in between. Note on this clone: What it binds is unknown.

Sequenced by immunoSEQ multiplex PCR; TCRdb stores in-frame clones only, minus some. The repertoire holds tens of thousands of clones, with 91% as singletons. Whole-study results and caveats: Detection of GvH clones occurred in recipient marrow, and some had their first appearance in ileum or blood. Within the allografts of patients who had graft-donor T cell macrochimerism, graft-versus-host to host-versus-graft clonal ratios were high.

Sequenced here: unstimulated CD8+ T cells sorted from spleen or lymph node cells, sampled before intestinal transplant. The clonotype originates from a human donor who received an intestinal transplant. The chain has TRBV28 and TRBJ2-2; no clear D gene. The CDR3 loop reads CASRRLTGTGELFF. The CDR3, as DNA: TGTGCCAGCAGACGATTAACGGGCACCGGGGAGCTGTTTTTT.